These 27 T cell receptor beta chains were sequenced from one sample in a study of response to subunit inactivated influenza vaccine. TCRdb fed the RT-PCR reads into MiXCR, producing one record per CDR3 protein. The sample lists hundreds of thousands of distinct CDR3 sequences; 15% to 17% were seen once. The sample here was PBMCs from blood, taken 12 days after vaccination. These receptors came from a man aged 50-60 years who received an inactivated influenza vaccine.

CDR3 region: CASSPLEGFDTQYF. CDR3 nucleotides: TGTGCCAGCAGCCCCCTAGAAGGGTTCGATACGCAGTATTTT. V gene TRBV7-8 combines with J gene TRBJ2-3; D remains unclear. This CDR3 comprises 14 residues. Germline V gene data show CDR1 as SGHVS and CDR2 as FQNEAQ. Trimming removed 5 bases at V and 6 bases at J, with 15 bases between.

This clonotype appeared a few times. CDR3 amino acids: CASSWGPLGTKNIQYF. For the CDR3, the DNA is TGTGCCAGCAGTTGGGGACCCCTCGGAACCAAAAACATTCAGTACTTC. This sequence joins TRBV6-5 and TRBJ2-4; D tentatively reads TRBD1 or TRBD2 (5 bases each). Trimming took off 4 bases at V and 2 bases at J, with 15 bases between the two ends. The length of the CDR3 is 16 residues. Germline CDR1 MNHEY, CDR2 SVGAGI.

V gene TRBV6-1 combines with J gene TRBJ2-5; no clear D. V shed 8 bases and J shed 1 base, with 14 bases lying between them. The germline CDR1 and CDR2 sequences are MNHNS and SASEGT. CDR3 length equals 14 residues. The CDR3, as DNA: TGTGCCAGCCGAAGGGAAGGCGGCCAAGAGACCCAGTACTTC. Its protein is CASRREGGQETQYF.

The chain combines TRBV12-3 or TRBV12-4 with TRBJ2-1, with no clear D. There are 14 residues in the CDR3. Trimming left V 4 bases short and J 10 bases short, with 17 bases between. The CDR3: CASSSPTRAGEQFF. The CDR3 DNA reads as TGTGCCAGCAGTTCCCCAACCCGGGCCGGCGAGCAGTTCTTC.

The J gene is TRBJ1-3, the V gene TRBV4-3, with TRBD1 matching 9 bases. J lost 4 bases, V lost 5 bases, and 12 bases had no gene match. This CDR3 has 17 amino acids. Per the germline V gene, CDR1 is LGHNA and CDR2 is YSLEER. CDR3 DNA: TGCGCCAGCAGCGGAGGGACAGGGACTGCGGTAGGAAACACCATATATTTT. Amino acids: CASSGGTGTAVGNTIYF.

This clonotype was picked up a small number of times. The chain uses TRBV6-2 or TRBV6-3 and TRBJ2-7, with 10 bases lining up with TRBD1. The V segment lost 6 bases and the J segment 0 bases; nucleotides outside the gene matches: 11. Germline V gene lookup returns CDR1 MNHEY and CDR2 SVGEGT. The CDR3 contains 17 residues. The CDR3 spells CASSSLRDRGFSYEQYF. Here the CDR3 DNA reads TGTGCCAGCAGCTCCCTCCGGGACAGGGGCTTCTCCTACGAGCAGTACTTC.

This clonotype was seen repeatedly, ten times or more. The chain employs TRBV10-3 and TRBJ2-7, with 10 bases matching TRBD1. The CDR3 is made up of 13 amino acids. The V gene's germline CDR1 is ENHRY and CDR2 SYGVKD. V was pared by 7 bases and J by 5 bases, with 5 bases of the junction left unmatched. The CDR3 DNA sequence: TGTGCCATCAAGGGACAGGGGCCCAACGAGCAGTACTTC. It is translated as CAIKGQGPNEQYF.

The sample holds many counts of this clonotype. The chain couples TRBV7-2 to TRBJ2-7, with a possible D match to TRBD2 (6 bases). Germline V CDR1 and CDR2: SGHTA, FQGNSA. V lost 5 bases, J lost 0 bases, and 11 bases lay in between. CDR3 length: 14 residues. In DNA, the CDR3 is TGTGCCAGCAGCATTATGGAGGGCTCCTACGAGCAGTACTTC. This gives the protein CASSIMEGSYEQYF.

This clonotype turned up a few times. This chain joins TRBV7-9 and TRBJ1-2; weak D call: TRBD1 (5 bases). V shed 1 base and J shed 10 bases, with 16 bases lying between them. CDR1 is SEHNR, CDR2 FQNEAQ, per germline (reference sequence). CDR3 length: 14 residues. Here the CDR3 reads CASSLGGTYQNYTF. CDR3 coding DNA: TGTGCCAGCAGCTTAGGGGGCACTTACCAAAACTACACCTTC.

There are many counts of this clonotype. The chain joins TRBV7-9 to TRBJ1-1; D remains ambiguous. The CDR3 has 15 amino acids. Trimming shortened V by 1 base and J by 0 bases, and 9 bases separated the two germline ends. Germline V lookup: CDR1 SEHNR, CDR2 FQNEAQ (reference sequence). CDR3 DNA sequence: TGTGCCAGCAGCTTAGTTGCAGGACTGAACACTGAAGCTTTCTTT. Protein product: CASSLVAGLNTEAFF.

This clonotype was found a few times. The chain combines TRBV20-1 with TRBJ1-1; D is perhaps TRBD1 (5 bases). Trimming took off 2 bases at V and 1 base at J, with 14 bases between the two ends. Per germline, CDR1 DFQATT and CDR2 SNEGSKA (reference sequence). This CDR3 contains 15 residues. The chain's CDR3 is CSARPRGVRNTEAFF. CDR3 nucleotide sequence: TGCAGTGCTAGACCCCGGGGGGTTCGGAACACTGAAGCTTTCTTT.

This clonotype was picked up many times. The V call is TRBV29-1, the J call TRBJ2-3; D remains ambiguous. Germline-derived CDR1 and CDR2 are SQVTM and ANQGSEA. Trimming removed 4 bases from V and 10 bases from J, with 15 bases in between. The CDR3 extends over 12 amino acids. The CDR3 region is CSVATGPPAQYF. Written as DNA, the CDR3 is TGCAGCGTTGCTACCGGGCCCCCGGCGCAGTATTTT.

The chain has TRBV2 and TRBJ2-7, with D perhaps assigned TRBD1 or TRBD2 (5 bases each). The CDR3 has 14 amino acids. Between the trimmed V and J ends, which lost 5 bases and 6 bases, there was a span of 17 bases. From germline, CDR1 is SNHLY and CDR2 FYNNEI. The CDR3 DNA reads TGTGCCAGCAGTCTAGTTGGGACCCTCGGCGAGCAGTACTTC. The encoded protein is CASSLVGTLGEQYF.

The genes are TRBV20-1 and TRBJ2-3; 12 bases match TRBD2. Germline-derived CDR1 and CDR2 are DFQATT and SNEGSKA (reference sequence). CDR3 length equals 15 residues. The J segment lost 1 base and the V segment lost 5 bases, leaving 4 bases of the junction unmatched. CDR3 protein: CSASGLAGRTDTQYF. CDR3 DNA: TGCAGTGCTTCCGGACTAGCGGGACGCACAGATACGCAGTATTTT.

The genes are TRBV27 and TRBJ1-1, with D unclear. CDR3 size: 14 residues. The V end was cut by 3 bases, the J end by 1 base, with 9 bases between. CDR1 and CDR2 from the germline V gene are MNHEY and SMNVEV (reference sequence). CDR3 coding DNA: TGTGCCAGCAGTTTCTGGGCGGCGAACACTGAAGCTTTCTTT. Translating gives CASSFWAANTEAFF.

The chain joins TRBV4-1 to TRBJ2-7; D unclear. The CDR3 covers 15 residues. V was trimmed by 0 bases and J by 1 base, leaving 10 bases between them. Germline V gene data show CDR1 as MGHRA and CDR2 as YSYEKL. The CDR3 reads CASSQDPEQSYEQYF. CDR3 DNA sequence: TGCGCCAGCAGCCAAGATCCGGAACAGTCCTACGAGCAGTACTTC.

This chain joins TRBV24-1 and TRBJ2-1; TRBD2 agrees at 13 bases. CDR3 length equals 17 residues. CDR1 KGHDR and CDR2 SFDVKD come from the germline V gene. The ends lost 4 bases at V and 2 bases at J; junction bases unmatched: 4. CDR3 sequence (DNA): TGTGCCACCAGTGACTCCGGGACTAGCGGGGCCTACAATGAGCAGTTCTTC. It translates to CATSDSGTSGAYNEQFF.

This clonotype turned up a few times. The chain is built from TRBV4-1 and TRBJ2-3; D unresolved. Looked up from germline, CDR1 is MGHRA and CDR2 is YSYEKL. The length of the CDR3 is 17 residues. Deletions cut 1 base from V and 7 bases from J, with 21 bases between. The CDR3 is CASSQGRIGRTQHTQYF. CDR3 coding DNA: TGCGCCAGCAGCCAAGGCAGAATCGGTAGGACCCAGCATACGCAGTATTTT.

V gene TRBV4-1 combines with J gene TRBJ2-1, with 8 bases identical to TRBD2. The trim removed 5 bases at V and 2 bases at J, leaving 8 bases unmatched. The length of the CDR3 is 16 residues. Germline assignment: CDR1 MGHRA and CDR2 YSYEKL. The CDR3 sequence: CASSYLLGLAYNEQFF. CDR3 coding DNA: TGCGCCAGCAGCTACTTATTGGGACTAGCCTACAATGAGCAGTTCTTC.

This chain uses TRBV25-1 with TRBJ2-2; D ambiguous. The CDR3 contains 18 residues. Per the germline V gene, CDR1 is MGHDK and CDR2 is SYGVNS. V was shortened by 3 bases and J by 4 bases, with 21 bases between the two germline ends. CDR3 sequence (DNA): TGTGCCAGCAGTGACCTAAGCGTAGACTGGCGTGTCACCGGGGAGCTGTTTTTT. Its protein product is CASSDLSVDWRVTGELFF.

The V and J genes are TRBV3-1 and TRBJ2-1, with D possibly matching TRBD2 (5 bases). The germline CDR1 and CDR2 sequences are LGHDT and YNNKEL (reference sequence). Trimming removed 5 bases from V and 6 bases from J, with 17 bases in between. This CDR3 is built from 15 residues. The chain's CDR3 is CASSSPGDRVNEQFF. The CDR3 DNA follows: TGTGCCAGCAGCTCACCCGGGGATCGGGTCAATGAGCAGTTCTTC.

The chain couples TRBV6-2 or TRBV6-3 to TRBJ2-5; tentative D call: TRBD1 (5 bases). The germline V and J ends were trimmed by 3 bases and 7 bases, with 15 bases remaining between them. CDR1 is MNHEY and CDR2 is SVGEGT in the germline V gene. The CDR3 runs to 14 residues. CDR3 nucleotide sequence: TGTGCCAGCAGTTATCATAAGGGGATGGGGACCCAGTACTTC. Translated: CASSYHKGMGTQYF.

Only one count was recorded for this clonotype. This chain connects TRBV18 to TRBJ2-5, with D perhaps matching TRBD1 or TRBD2 (6 bases each). The V gene lost 2 bases and the J gene lost 2 bases, with 18 bases spanning the gap. The CDR3 loop spans 17 amino acids. The germline gives CDR1 KGHSH, CDR2 LQKENI. The DNA of the CDR3 is TGTGCCAGCTCACCAGTGGGGGGCTGGGGCCTACAAGAGACCCAGTACTTC. Translation gives CASSPVGGWGLQETQYF. The variable domain in full, with the rest retrieved from reference TRBV18 and TRBJ2-5, is NAGVMQNPRHLVRRRGQEARLRCSPMKGHSHVYWYRQLPEEGLKFMVYLQKENIIDESGMPKERFSAEFPKEGPSILRIQQVVRGDSAAYFCASSPVGGWGLQETQYFGPGTRLLVL.

This clonotype showed up just a few times. The rearrangement joins TRBV11-1 to TRBJ2-3; D is unresolved. The V gene's germline CDR1 is SGHAT and CDR2 FQDESV (reference sequence). Trimming took off 2 bases at V and 0 bases at J, with 9 bases between the two ends. The CDR3 runs to 15 residues. This chain's CDR3 is CASSLNGYSTDTQYF. The CDR3 nucleotides are TGTGCCAGCAGCTTAAATGGATATAGCACAGATACGCAGTATTTT.

CDR3 in amino acids: CSVVPLAGNEQFF. The CDR3 nucleotides are TGCAGCGTTGTCCCCCTAGCGGGGAATGAGCAGTTCTTC. The chain carries TRBV29-1 and TRBJ2-1; 9 bases map to TRBD2. Per germline, CDR1 SQVTM and CDR2 ANQGSEA. The V and J ends lost 4 bases and 7 bases, in that order; junction bases with no gene match: 5. The CDR3 spans 13 residues.

This clonotype appeared a few times. The chain couples TRBV29-1 to TRBJ2-1; D gene unclear. The CDR3 has 17 amino acids. V was cut by 3 bases and J by 0 bases, with 18 bases left in between. From germline, CDR1 is SQVTM and CDR2 ANQGSEA. CDR3 coding DNA: TGCAGCGTTGAGTTGTCCGAGATCCCCATCTCCTACAATGAGCAGTTCTTC. Amino acid sequence: CSVELSEIPISYNEQFF.

Only a few counts were recorded for this clonotype. The chain combines TRBV7-9 with TRBJ2-5, with 10 bases matching TRBD1. V lost 1 base to trimming and J lost 2 bases; unmatched junction nucleotides: 4. This CDR3 contains 16 residues. The germline V gene encodes CDR1 SEHNR and CDR2 FQNEAQ (reference sequence). The CDR3 nucleotides are TGTGCCAGCAGCTTAGGGACAGGGGGTGGGCAAGAGACCCAGTACTTC. This gives the protein CASSLGTGGGQETQYF.